The 20 T cell receptor beta chains given below trace back to one sample, sequenced in a study of regulatory T cells in long-lasting Graves disease. Relying on iRepertoire HTBI primers and Arm-PCR of CDR3 regions, the team built TCR beta libraries. One entry per CDR3 protein results from TCRdb running MiXCR on the multiplex PCR reads. Of roughly 350,000 distinct CDR3 sequences in the sample, about 16% were seen once. Documented time point: newly diagnosed GD, antithyroid drugs for less than 3 months. PBMC RNA was the source of the TCR library. This sample was shared with a second study, whose subject was T cells in Graves' hyperthyroidism and ophthalmopathy.

The input for sequencing was peripheral blood mononuclear cells (PBMCs), taken at new diagnosis, from a patient treated with antithyroid drugs. The source of these receptors is a young woman with Graves disease.

This clonotype appeared a few times. The chain has TRBV25-1 and TRBJ1-2, with 7 nucleotides matching TRBD1. The CDR3 is 15 residues long. Per germline, CDR1 MGHDK and CDR2 SYGVNS. The ends lost 3 bases at V and 4 bases at J; junction bases unmatched: 8. The CDR3: CASSEPNRGGYGYTF. CDR3 nucleotides: TGTGCCAGCAGTGAGCCCAACAGGGGAGGCTATGGCTACACCTTC.

This clonotype was counted a few times. The chain carries TRBV27 and TRBJ1-2; TRBD1 is a possible D gene (6 bases). The CDR3 sequence is 13 residues long. V lost 5 bases to trimming and J lost 6 bases, with 13 bases between them. Germline assignment: CDR1 MNHEY and CDR2 SMNVEV (reference sequence). This CDR3 is CASSGTGPDGYTF. Here the CDR3 DNA reads TGTGCCAGCAGTGGTACAGGGCCCGATGGCTACACCTTC.

This clonotype was detected ten times or more. The V gene is TRBV11-3, the J gene TRBJ1-4; D may be TRBD1 (5 bases). The CDR3 extends over 15 amino acids. The ends were cut back, 5 bases at V and 6 bases at J, with 16 bases in the middle. CDR1 is SGHNT and CDR2 is YENEEA in the germline V gene. The CDR3 DNA sequence: TGTGCCAGCAGCCCCGGTGTCGGGGCAGATGAAAAACTGTTTTTT. Translated: CASSPGVGADEKLFF.

The rearrangement uses TRBV30 and TRBJ1-2, with D perhaps TRBD1 (5 bases). CDR1 GTSNPN and CDR2 SVGIG come from the germline V gene (reference sequence). The V end lost 3 bases, the J end lost 7 bases, and 21 bases lay between the germline ends. This CDR3 comprises 15 residues. CDR3 loop: CAWSPGEGRRSGYTF. CDR3 nucleotides: TGTGCCTGGAGCCCCGGCGAGGGGAGGAGGAGTGGCTACACCTTC. Full variable domain (rest looked up from reference TRBV30 and TRBJ1-2): SQTIHQWPATLVQPVGSPLSLECTVEGTSNPNLYWYRQAAGRGLQLLFYSVGIGQISSEVPQNLSASRPQDRQFILSSKKLLLSDSGFYLCAWSPGEGRRSGYTFGSGTRLTVV.

The sample holds many counts of this clonotype. The genes are TRBV7-9 and TRBJ2-7; maybe TRBD1 (5 bases). The V end lost 1 base, the J end lost 1 base, and 17 bases lay between the germline ends. In germline, CDR1 is SEHNR, CDR2 FQNEAQ (reference sequence). This CDR3 contains 17 residues. Here the CDR3 DNA reads TGTGCCAGCAGCTTAGTTCCCCCGGCAGGGCATTCCTACGAGCAGTACTTC. Its protein is CASSLVPPAGHSYEQYF.

This clonotype was observed at least ten times. The rearrangement joins TRBV28 to TRBJ2-7; D call uncertain. CDR1 is MDHEN and CDR2 is SYDVKM in the germline V gene. V was cut by 6 bases and J by 3 bases, with 9 bases left in between. The CDR3 loop spans 12 amino acids. The CDR3 bases are TGTGCCAGCAGCCTAGGTCGCTACGAGCAGTACTTC. Its protein product is CASSLGRYEQYF.

This clonotype appeared many times. The rearrangement links TRBV20-1 to TRBJ1-5; a weak D match, TRBD1 (5 bases). The germline V gene encodes CDR1 DFQATT and CDR2 SNEGSKA (reference sequence). This CDR3 spans 13 amino acids. Trimming took off 6 bases at V and 0 bases at J, with 9 bases between the two ends. CDR3: CSASGTSNQPQHF. The CDR3 coding sequence is TGCAGTGCGAGTGGGACTAGCAATCAGCCCCAGCATTTT.

This chain uses TRBV9 with TRBJ1-2; 7 bases agree with TRBD1. Germline trimming cut 0 bases from V and 0 bases from J; bases unmatched to any gene: 8. In germline, CDR1 is SGDLS, CDR2 YYNGEE. The CDR3 covers 17 residues. The CDR3 reads CASSVDSGTAPNYGYTF. CDR3 nucleotide sequence: TGTGCCAGCAGCGTAGATTCCGGGACAGCCCCTAACTATGGCTACACCTTC.

The chain combines TRBV13 with TRBJ2-7; possible D gene TRBD1, 6 bases. Germline assignment: CDR1 PRHDT and CDR2 FYEKMQ (reference sequence). The V gene lost 5 bases and the J gene lost 0 bases, with 14 bases spanning the gap. The CDR3 sequence is 15 residues long. The CDR3 DNA reads as TGTGCCAGCAGCCTCAGGGGAGCTTTCTCCTACGAGCAGTACTTC. Protein sequence: CASSLRGAFSYEQYF.

This clonotype was counted ten times or more. This chain links TRBV10-1 with TRBJ2-3; tentative D call: TRBD2 (5 bases). CDR1 is WNHNN, CDR2 SYGVQD, per germline (reference sequence). The CDR3 is 14 amino acids. Trimming took 2 bases from V and 3 from J, leaving 9 bases between them. Here the CDR3 reads CASSEHGETDTQYF. The CDR3 nucleotides read TGCGCCAGCAGTGAGCATGGGGAGACAGATACGCAGTATTTT.

This clonotype came up many times. At one end, the junction sequence differs from germline, possibly due to a read error. This chain uses TRBV5-1 with TRBJ2-7; a weak D match, TRBD2 (5 bases). Germline V lookup: CDR1 SGHRS, CDR2 YFSETQ. The CDR3 loop spans 14 amino acids. In DNA, the CDR3 is TGTGCCAGCAGCTTAGTTGGGAGCTCCTACGAGCAGTACTTC. Protein sequence: CASSLVGSSYEQYF.

The sample holds a few counts of this clonotype. The rearrangement links TRBV19 to TRBJ2-2; TRBD1 matches 8 bases. After removal of 1 base from V and 5 bases from J, the junction contained 9 bases not matched to a gene. The CDR3 loop spans 17 amino acids. In germline, CDR1 is LNHDA, CDR2 SQIVND (reference sequence). CDR3 region: CASSIARAGGRTGELFF. CDR3 nucleotides: TGTGCCAGTAGTATAGCAAGGGCAGGGGGCAGAACCGGGGAGCTGTTTTTT.

This clonotype showed up many times. The rearrangement joins TRBV5-1 to TRBJ1-1; 7 bases match TRBD1. Germline trimming cut 0 bases from V and 1 base from J; bases unmatched to any gene: 6. The CDR3 contains 16 residues. The V gene's germline CDR1 is SGHRS and CDR2 YFSETQ. This chain's CDR3 is CASSLEGAPSNTEAFF. CDR3 sequence (DNA): TGCGCCAGCAGCTTGGAGGGGGCACCCTCGAACACTGAAGCTTTCTTT.

This clonotype came up many times. The rearrangement uses TRBV7-9 and TRBJ2-1, with 7 bases matching TRBD2. Germline CDR1 SEHNR, CDR2 FQNEAQ (reference sequence). The CDR3 has 15 amino acids. The ends lost 5 bases at V and 7 bases at J; junction bases unmatched: 11. DNA of the CDR3: TGTGCCAGCAGCCCCGGACTAGGTACGTGGAATGAGCAGTTCTTC. This gives the protein CASSPGLGTWNEQFF.

The rearrangement links TRBV3-1 to TRBJ1-1; 9 nucleotides align to TRBD1. V lost 3 bases and J lost 4; bases outside the gene matches: 3. Germline V gives CDR1 LGHDT, CDR2 YNNKEL (reference sequence). This CDR3 comprises 14 residues. Here the CDR3 reads CASSQPGQGTEAFF. The CDR3 DNA follows: TGTGCCAGCAGCCAGCCGGGACAGGGCACTGAAGCTTTCTTT.

This clonotype has ten or more counts. This sequence joins TRBV5-1 and TRBJ2-7; TRBD2 aligns across 7 bases. The ends lost 4 bases at V and 3 bases at J; junction bases unmatched: 7. This CDR3 comprises 14 residues. The germline CDR1 and CDR2 sequences are SGHRS and YFSETQ. The CDR3 here is CASSGGGVLYEQYF. CDR3 sequence (DNA): TGCGCCAGCAGCGGCGGGGGAGTGCTCTACGAGCAGTACTTC.

This clonotype was counted many times. The rearrangement links TRBV5-1 to TRBJ2-5; TRBD1 matches at 7 bases. Trimming removed 0 bases from V and 1 base from J; junction bases left unmatched: 3. The CDR3 covers 15 residues. Germline assignment: CDR1 SGHRS and CDR2 YFSETQ. CDR3 DNA sequence: TGCGCCAGCAGCTTGGGAGGGACAGTCCAAGAGACCCAGTACTTC. Its protein product is CASSLGGTVQETQYF.

This clonotype was recorded at least ten times. This chain joins TRBV2 and TRBJ1-4; D is undetermined. The CDR3 has 17 amino acids. V lost 3 bases to trimming and J lost 0 bases, with 14 bases between them. CDR1 SNHLY and CDR2 FYNNEI come from the germline V gene. This chain's CDR3 is CASSDEGLLATNEKLFF. As DNA, the CDR3 is TGTGCCAGCAGTGATGAAGGGCTTCTTGCAACTAATGAAAAACTGTTTTTT.

This clonotype was observed many times. The chain uses TRBV5-6 and TRBJ2-2, with a weak D call TRBD1 (5 bases). Trimming removed 0 bases from V and 0 bases from J, with 9 bases in between. Looked up from germline, CDR1 is SGHDT and CDR2 is YYEEEE. CDR3 length: 16 amino acids. The CDR3 DNA follows: TGTGCCAGCAGCTTGGGTACAGGTCCGAACACCGGGGAGCTGTTTTTT. It yields the protein CASSLGTGPNTGELFF.

This clonotype was recorded at least ten times. CDR3 protein: CASSQFDEQYF. The CDR3 region has the DNA TGTGCCAGCAGCCAGTTTGACGAGCAGTACTTC. V is TRBV3-1 and J is TRBJ2-7; D is unclear. Germline CDR1 is LGHDT and CDR2 is YNNKEL (reference sequence). The V and J ends lost 3 bases and 5 bases respectively, with 5 bases between them. The CDR3 loop spans 11 amino acids.